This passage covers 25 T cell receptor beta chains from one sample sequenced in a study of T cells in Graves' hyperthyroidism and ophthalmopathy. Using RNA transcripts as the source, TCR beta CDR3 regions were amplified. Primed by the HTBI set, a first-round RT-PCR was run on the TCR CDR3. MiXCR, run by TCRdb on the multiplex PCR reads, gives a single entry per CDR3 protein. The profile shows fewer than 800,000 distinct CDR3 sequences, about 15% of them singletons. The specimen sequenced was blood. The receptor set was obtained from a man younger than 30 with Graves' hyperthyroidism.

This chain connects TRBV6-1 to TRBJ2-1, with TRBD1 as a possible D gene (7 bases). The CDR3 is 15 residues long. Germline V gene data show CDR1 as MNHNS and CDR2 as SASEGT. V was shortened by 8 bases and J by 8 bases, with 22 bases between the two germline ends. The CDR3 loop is CASFEPGGPRDEQFF. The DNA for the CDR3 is TGTGCCAGCTTCGAGCCAGGGGGGCCGAGGGATGAGCAGTTCTTC.

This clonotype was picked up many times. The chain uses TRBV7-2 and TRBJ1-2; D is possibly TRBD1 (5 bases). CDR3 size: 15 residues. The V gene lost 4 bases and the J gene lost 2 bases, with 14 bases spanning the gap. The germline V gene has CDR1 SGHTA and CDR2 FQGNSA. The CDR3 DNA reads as TGTGCCAGCAGCTATACCGACAGATCGAACTATGGCTACACCTTC. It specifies CASSYTDRSNYGYTF.

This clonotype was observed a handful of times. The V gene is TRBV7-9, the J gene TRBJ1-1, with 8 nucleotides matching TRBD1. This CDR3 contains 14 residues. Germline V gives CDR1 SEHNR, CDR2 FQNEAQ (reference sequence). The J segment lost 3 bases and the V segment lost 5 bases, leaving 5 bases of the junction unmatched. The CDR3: CASSGDRSYTEAFF. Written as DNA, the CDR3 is TGTGCCAGCAGCGGGGACAGGTCCTACACTGAAGCTTTCTTT.

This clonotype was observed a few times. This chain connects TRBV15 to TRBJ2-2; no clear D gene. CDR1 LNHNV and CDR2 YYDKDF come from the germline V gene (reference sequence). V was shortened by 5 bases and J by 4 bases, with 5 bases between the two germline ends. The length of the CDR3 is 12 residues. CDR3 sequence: CATSYATGELFF. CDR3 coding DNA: TGTGCCACCAGCTATGCCACCGGGGAGCTGTTTTTT. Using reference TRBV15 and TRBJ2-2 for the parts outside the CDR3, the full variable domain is DAMVIQNPRYQVTQFGKPVTLSCSQTLNHNVMYWYQQKSSQAPKLLFHYYDKDFNNEADTPDNFQSRRPNTSFCFLDIRSPGLGDTAMYLCATSYATGELFFGEGSRLTVL.

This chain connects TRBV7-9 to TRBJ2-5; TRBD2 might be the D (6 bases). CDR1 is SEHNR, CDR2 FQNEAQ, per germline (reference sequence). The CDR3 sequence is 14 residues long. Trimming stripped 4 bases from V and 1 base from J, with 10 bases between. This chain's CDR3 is CASSSLASQETQYF. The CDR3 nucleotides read TGTGCCAGCAGCTCCCTAGCGTCCCAAGAGACCCAGTACTTC. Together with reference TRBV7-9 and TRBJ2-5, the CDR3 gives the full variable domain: DTGVSQNPRHKITKRGQNVTFRCDPISEHNRLYWYRQTLGQGPEFLTYFQNEAQLEKSRLLSDRFSAERPKGSFSTLEIQRTEQGDSAMYLCASSSLASQETQYFGPGTRLLVL.

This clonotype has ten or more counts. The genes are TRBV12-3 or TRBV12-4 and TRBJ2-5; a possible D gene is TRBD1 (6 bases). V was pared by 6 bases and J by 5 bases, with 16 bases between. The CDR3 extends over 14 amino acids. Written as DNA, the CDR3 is TGTGCCAGCAGCCCCGGACAGTGGTTGGAGACCCAGTACTTC. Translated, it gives CASSPGQWLETQYF.

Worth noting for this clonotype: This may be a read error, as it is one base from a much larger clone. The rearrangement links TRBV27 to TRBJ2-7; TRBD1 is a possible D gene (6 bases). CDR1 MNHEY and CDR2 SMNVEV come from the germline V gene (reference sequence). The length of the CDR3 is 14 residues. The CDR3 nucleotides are TGTGCCGGCAGTACGGTGGACAGCCTCTACGAGCAGTACTTC. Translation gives CAGSTVDSLYEQYF.

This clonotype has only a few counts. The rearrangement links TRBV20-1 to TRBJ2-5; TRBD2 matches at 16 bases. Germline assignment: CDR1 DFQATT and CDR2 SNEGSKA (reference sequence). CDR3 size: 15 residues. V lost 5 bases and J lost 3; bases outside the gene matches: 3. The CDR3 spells CSAGTSGRAEETQYF. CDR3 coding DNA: TGCAGTGCTGGGACTAGCGGGAGGGCCGAAGAGACCCAGTACTTC.

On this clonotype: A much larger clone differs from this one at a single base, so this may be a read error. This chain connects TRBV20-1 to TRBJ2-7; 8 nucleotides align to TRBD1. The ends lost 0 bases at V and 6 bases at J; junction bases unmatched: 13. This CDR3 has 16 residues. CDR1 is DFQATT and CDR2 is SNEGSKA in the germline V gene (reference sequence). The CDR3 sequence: CSARDPLAGGRCEQYF. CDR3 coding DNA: TGCAGTGCTAGAGATCCTCTGGCAGGGGGCAGGTGCGAGCAGTACTTC.

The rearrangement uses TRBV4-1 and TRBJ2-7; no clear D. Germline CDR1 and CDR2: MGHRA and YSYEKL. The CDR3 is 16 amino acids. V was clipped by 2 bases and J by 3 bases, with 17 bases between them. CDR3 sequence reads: CASSQKTNWGNYEQYF. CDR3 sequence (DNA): TGCGCCAGCAGCCAAAAGACCAATTGGGGAAACTACGAGCAGTACTTC.

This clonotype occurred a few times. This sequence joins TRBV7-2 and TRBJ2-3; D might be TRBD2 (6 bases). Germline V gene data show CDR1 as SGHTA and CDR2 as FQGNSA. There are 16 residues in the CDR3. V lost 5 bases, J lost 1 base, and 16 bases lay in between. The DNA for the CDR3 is TGTGCCAGCAGCGCCCGGGCCTCGGGAGGCACAGATACGCAGTATTTT. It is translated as CASSARASGGTDTQYF.

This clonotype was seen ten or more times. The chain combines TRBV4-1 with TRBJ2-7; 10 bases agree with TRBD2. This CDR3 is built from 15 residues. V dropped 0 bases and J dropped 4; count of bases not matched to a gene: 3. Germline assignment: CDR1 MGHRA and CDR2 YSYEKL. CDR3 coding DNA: TGCGCCAGCAGCCAAGAGGCTAGCGGGAGTTACGAGCAGTACTTC. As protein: CASSQEASGSYEQYF.

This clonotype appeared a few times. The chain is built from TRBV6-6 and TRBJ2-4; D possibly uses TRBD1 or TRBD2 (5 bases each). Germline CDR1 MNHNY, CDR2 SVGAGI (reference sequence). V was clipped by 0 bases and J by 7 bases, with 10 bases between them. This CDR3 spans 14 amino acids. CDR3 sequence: CASSYSRGENIQYF. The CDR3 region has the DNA TGTGCCAGCAGTTACTCAAGGGGAGAGAACATTCAGTACTTC.

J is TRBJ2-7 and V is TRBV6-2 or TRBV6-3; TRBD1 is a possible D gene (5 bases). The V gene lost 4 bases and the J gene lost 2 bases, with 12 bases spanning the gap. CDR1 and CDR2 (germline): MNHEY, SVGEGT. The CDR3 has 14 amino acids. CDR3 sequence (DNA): TGTGCCAGCAGTTCCTCCGGACATCCCTACGAGCAGTACTTC. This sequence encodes CASSSSGHPYEQYF.

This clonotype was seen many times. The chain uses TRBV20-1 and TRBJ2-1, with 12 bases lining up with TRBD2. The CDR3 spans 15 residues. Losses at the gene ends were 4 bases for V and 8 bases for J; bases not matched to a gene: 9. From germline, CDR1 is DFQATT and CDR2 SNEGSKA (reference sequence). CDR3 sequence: CSATPTSGSRDEQFF. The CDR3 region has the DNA TGCAGTGCTACCCCGACTAGCGGGAGCAGGGATGAGCAGTTCTTC.

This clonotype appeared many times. The CDR3 region has the DNA TGTGCCAGCAGTTACTACCCAGGGGATGAAGCTTTCTTT. It specifies CASSYYPGDEAFF. V and J are TRBV6-5 and TRBJ1-1; tentative D call: TRBD1 (6 bases). This CDR3 comprises 13 residues. The V gene lost 1 base and the J gene lost 7 bases, with 10 bases spanning the gap. Germline CDR1 reads MNHEY; CDR2 reads SVGAGI.

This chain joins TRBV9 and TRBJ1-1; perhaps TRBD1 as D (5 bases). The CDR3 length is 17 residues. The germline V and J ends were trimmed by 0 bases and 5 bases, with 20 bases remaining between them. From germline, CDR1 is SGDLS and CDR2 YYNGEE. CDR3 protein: CASSVAPAQAARTEAFF. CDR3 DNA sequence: TGTGCCAGCAGCGTAGCACCAGCACAGGCCGCCAGGACTGAAGCTTTCTTT.

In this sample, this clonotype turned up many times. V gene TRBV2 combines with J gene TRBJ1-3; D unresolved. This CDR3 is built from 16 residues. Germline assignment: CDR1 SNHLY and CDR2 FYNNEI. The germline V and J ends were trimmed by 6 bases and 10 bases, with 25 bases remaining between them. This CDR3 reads CASSGRREILEGTIYF. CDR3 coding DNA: TGTGCCAGCAGCGGTAGACGAGAGATTCTGGAAGGGACCATATATTTT.

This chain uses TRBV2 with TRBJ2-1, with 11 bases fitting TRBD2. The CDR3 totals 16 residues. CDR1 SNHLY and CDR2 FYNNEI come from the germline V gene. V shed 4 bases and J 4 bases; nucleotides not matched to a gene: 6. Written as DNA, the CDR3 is TGTGCCAGCAGTGGGGCACTAGCGGGAGCTTACAATGAGCAGTTCTTC. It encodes CASSGALAGAYNEQFF.

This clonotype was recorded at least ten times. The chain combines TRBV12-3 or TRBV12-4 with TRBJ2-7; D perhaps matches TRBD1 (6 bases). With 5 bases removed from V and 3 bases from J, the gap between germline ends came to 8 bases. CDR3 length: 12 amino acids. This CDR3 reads CASSMTGYEQYF. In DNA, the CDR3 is TGTGCCAGCAGTATGACAGGCTACGAGCAGTACTTC.

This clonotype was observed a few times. In nucleotides, the CDR3 is TGCGCCAGCAGCCAAGTGAACCTAGTCGCATACAATGAGCAGTTCTTC. Protein product: CASSQVNLVAYNEQFF. This chain links TRBV4-1 with TRBJ2-1; D not certain. Germline V gives CDR1 MGHRA, CDR2 YSYEKL. V lost 1 base, J lost 4 bases, and 14 bases lay in between. The CDR3 has 16 residues.

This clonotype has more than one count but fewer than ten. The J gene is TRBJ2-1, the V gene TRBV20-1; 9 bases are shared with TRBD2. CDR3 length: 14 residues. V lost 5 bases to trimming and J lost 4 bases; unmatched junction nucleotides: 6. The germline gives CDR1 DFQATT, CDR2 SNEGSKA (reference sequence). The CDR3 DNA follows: TGCAGTGCTGCAGCGGGAGGACAATACAATGAGCAGTTCTTC. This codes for CSAAAGGQYNEQFF.

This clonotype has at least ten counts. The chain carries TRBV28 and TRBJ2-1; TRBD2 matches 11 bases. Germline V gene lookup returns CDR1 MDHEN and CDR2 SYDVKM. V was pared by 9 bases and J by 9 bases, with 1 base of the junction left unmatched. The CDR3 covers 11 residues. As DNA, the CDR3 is TGTGCCAGTACTAGCGGGGGTGAGCAGTTCTTC. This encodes CASTSGGEQFF.

The CDR3 nucleotides read TGCGCCAGCAGCCATGCCCTTGTAGATGAGCAGTTCTTC. The encoded protein is CASSHALVDEQFF. This chain links TRBV4-1 with TRBJ2-1, with D unclear. Trimming stripped 3 bases from V and 8 bases from J, with 11 bases between. Germline loops: CDR1 MGHRA, CDR2 YSYEKL. CDR3 length: 13 amino acids.

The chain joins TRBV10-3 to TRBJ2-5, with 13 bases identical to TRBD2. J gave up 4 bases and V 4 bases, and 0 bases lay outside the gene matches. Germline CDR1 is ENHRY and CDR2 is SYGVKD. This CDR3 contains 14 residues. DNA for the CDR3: TGTGCCATCAGTGGACTAGCGGGAGGAGAGACCCAGTACTTC. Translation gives CAISGLAGGETQYF.